The present T cell receptor (beta chain) was sequenced within a study of T cell clonotyping in hematopoietic cell transplantation. The J segment lost 1 base and the V segment lost 6 bases, leaving 8 bases of the junction unmatched. The CDR3 sequence is 14 residues long. CDR1 and CDR2 (germline): GTSNPN, SVGIG (reference sequence). The repertoire was sequenced with immunoSEQ multiplex PCR; TCRdb's copy has only in-frame clones and lacks some. There are fewer than 15,000 clones in the sample; approximately 51% occur only once, and approximately 9.9% lies in the top ten. The chain has TRBV30 and TRBJ1-1; 7 bases are a match to TRBD1. This clonotype was sampled from a middle-aged man in good health. Some clones in this sample may be carry-over from other donors' samples. Specimen: peripheral blood mononuclear cells. In nucleotides, the CDR3 is TGTGCCTGCGATCAGGGGGGTCCGAACACTGAAGCTTTCTTT. Translation gives CACDQGGPNTEAFF.